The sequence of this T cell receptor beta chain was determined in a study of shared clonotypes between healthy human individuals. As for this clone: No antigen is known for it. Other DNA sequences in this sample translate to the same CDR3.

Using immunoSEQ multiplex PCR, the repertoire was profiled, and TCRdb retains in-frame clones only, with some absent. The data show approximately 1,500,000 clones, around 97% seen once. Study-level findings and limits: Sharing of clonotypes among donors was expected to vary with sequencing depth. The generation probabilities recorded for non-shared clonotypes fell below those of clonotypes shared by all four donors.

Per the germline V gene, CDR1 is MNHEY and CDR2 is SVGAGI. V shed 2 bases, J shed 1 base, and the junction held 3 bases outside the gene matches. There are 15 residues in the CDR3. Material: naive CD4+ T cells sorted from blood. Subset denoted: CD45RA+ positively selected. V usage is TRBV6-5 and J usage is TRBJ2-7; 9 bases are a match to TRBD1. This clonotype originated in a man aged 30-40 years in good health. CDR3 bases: TGTGCCAGCAGTTACGCGGGACAGGGTTCCTACGAGCAGTACTTC. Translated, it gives CASSYAGQGSYEQYF.